This TCR beta chain was sequenced for a study of high-grade serous ovarian cancer treatment subgroups (dated by TCRdb to 2020 to 2023). About the investigation overall: On average, each sample produced fewer than 15,000 sequencing reads and about 7,000 unique TCR beta rearrangements. One primary tumor sample and two metastatic tumor samples were collected from each patient, for a total of some 90 samples. The study examined TCR beta repertoires in high-grade serous ovarian cancer patients who were grouped under a laparoscopic triage algorithm by complete gross resection or by neoadjuvant chemotherapy response. A cohort of about 30 patients was included: 10 with no residual disease after primary surgery (R0), 10 who were excellent NACT responders, and 10 who were poor NACT responders. The paper as a whole reports these results and caveats: Repertoire similarity between tumors from the same patient ranged from 0.11 to 0.79, while tumors from different patients showed almost no similarity. Spatial information was not captured by bulk tumor TCR sequencing, so insight into HGSC tumor complexity and diversity was limited. TCR clonal relatedness showed a positive correlation with neoantigen level and a trend toward positive correlation with copy number variation and mutation load from whole-genome sequencing. The TCR repertoire analyses centered on CDR3, and CDR1 and CDR2 were not analyzed.

Collection of tumor samples took place before definitive surgery or chemotherapy. Genomic DNA was extracted by the MD Anderson Biospecimen Extraction Resource, and TCR sequencing was done by the MD Anderson Cancer Genomics Laboratory. From a lookup of the germline V gene, CDR1 and CDR2 are SGHRS and YFSETQ. V was cut back by 4 bases and J by 1 base, leaving a gap of 14 bases between them. The CDR3 numbers 15 residues from cysteine through phenylalanine. The only DNA kept is the CDR3, 45 bases in frame from the first base. The 70 to 90 tumor samples underwent high-throughput TCR profiling using ImmunoSEQ. The paper's data handling went like this. Repertoire diversity metrics included richness (unique productive sequences), clonality, evenness and relatedness; Bhattacharyya coefficient assessed similarity between samples. A sensitivity analysis that removed TCRs with fewer than two reads produced consistent conclusions. The immuneACCESS repertoire file appears here via TCRdb, limited to in-frame rearrangements. These files lack a portion of the clones; in checked studies, under half of the deficit traces to unresolved V genes, and the cause of the others is not known. Clonal size and the V and J genes are those of that table, whereas D and trimming came from the DNA. The sample has around 37,000 clones on record, 79% of them singletons. The top ten clones comprise about 3.3% of the sample.

This clone has more than one count but fewer than ten. Its binding antigen is unknown. Per-base qualities were not stored, and no clone one base away is much larger. The TCR sequence derives from a human donor with high-grade serous ovarian cancer. The specimen sequenced was tumor tissue. The chain links TRBV5-1 with TRBJ1-1, and perhaps TRBD1 as D gene, on 5 matching bases. CDR3 region: CASSPSGGANTEAFF. Here is the DNA: TGCGCCAGCAGCCCTTCGGGAGGGGCGAACACTGAAGCTTTCTTT.